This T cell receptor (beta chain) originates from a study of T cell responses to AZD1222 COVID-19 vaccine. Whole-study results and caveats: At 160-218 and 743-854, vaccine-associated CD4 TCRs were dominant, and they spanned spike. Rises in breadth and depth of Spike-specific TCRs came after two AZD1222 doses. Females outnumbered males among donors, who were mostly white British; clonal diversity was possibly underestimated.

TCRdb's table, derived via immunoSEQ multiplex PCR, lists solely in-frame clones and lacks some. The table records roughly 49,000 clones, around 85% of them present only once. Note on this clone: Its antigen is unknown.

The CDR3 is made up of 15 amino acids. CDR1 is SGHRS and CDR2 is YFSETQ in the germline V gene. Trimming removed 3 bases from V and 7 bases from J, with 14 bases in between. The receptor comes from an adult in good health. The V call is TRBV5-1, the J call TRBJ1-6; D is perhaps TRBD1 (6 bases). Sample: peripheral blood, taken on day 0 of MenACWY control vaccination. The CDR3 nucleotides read TGCGCCAGCAGCTACTCGGGGGGGCAGAATTCACCCCTCCACTTT. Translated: CASSYSGGQNSPLHF.